This T cell receptor beta chain was identified during a study of PD-1 blockade in classical Hodgkin lymphoma. The time point denotes: newly diagnosed, previously untreated cHL patient sample. The comparison group had newly diagnosed, previously untreated classical Hodgkin lymphoma. Data came from immunoSEQ multiplex PCR; TCRdb stores just in-frame clones and leaves some out. The sample lists about 17,000 clones; around 90% were seen once. Germline lookup yields CDR1 MNHNS and CDR2 SASEGT. CDR3 size: 14 residues. V dropped 6 bases and J dropped 1; count of bases not matched to a gene: 5. The source material was peripheral blood mononuclear cells (PBMCs). This TCR came from a human donor with classical Hodgkin lymphoma. V gene TRBV6-1 combines with J gene TRBJ1-1, with 7 positions matching TRBD1. CDR3 nucleotides: TGTGCCAGCAGCTACCGGGACAGGAACACTGAAGCTTTCTTT. Its protein is CASSYRDRNTEAFF.